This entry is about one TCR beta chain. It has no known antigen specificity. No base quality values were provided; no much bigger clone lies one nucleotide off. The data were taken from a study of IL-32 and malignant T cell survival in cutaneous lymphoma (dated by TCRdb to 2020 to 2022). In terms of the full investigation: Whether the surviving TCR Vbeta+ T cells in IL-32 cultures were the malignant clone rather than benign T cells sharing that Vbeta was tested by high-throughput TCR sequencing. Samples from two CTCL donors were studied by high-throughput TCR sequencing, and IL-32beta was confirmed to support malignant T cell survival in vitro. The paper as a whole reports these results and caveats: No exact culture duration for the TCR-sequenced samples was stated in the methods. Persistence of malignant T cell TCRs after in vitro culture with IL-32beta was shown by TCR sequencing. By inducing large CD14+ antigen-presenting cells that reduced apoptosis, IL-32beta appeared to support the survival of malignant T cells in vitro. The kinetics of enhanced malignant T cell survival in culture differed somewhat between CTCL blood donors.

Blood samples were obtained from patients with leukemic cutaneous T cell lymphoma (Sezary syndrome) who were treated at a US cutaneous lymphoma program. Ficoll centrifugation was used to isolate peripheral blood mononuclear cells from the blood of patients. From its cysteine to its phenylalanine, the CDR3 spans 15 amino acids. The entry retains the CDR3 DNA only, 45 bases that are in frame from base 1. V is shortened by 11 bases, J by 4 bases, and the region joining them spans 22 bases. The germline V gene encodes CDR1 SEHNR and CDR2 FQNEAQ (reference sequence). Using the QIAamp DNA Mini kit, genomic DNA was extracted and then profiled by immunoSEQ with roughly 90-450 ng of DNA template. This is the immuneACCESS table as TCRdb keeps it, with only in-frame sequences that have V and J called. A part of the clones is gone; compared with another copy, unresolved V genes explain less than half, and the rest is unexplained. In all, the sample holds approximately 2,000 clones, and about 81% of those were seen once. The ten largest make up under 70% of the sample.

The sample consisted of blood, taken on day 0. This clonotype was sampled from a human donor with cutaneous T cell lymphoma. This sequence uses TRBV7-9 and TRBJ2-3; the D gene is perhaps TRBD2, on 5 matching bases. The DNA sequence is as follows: TGTGCCGCTGAGGAGGAGGCCGGCCCCTCAGATACGCAGTATTTT. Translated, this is CAAEEEAGPSDTQYF.